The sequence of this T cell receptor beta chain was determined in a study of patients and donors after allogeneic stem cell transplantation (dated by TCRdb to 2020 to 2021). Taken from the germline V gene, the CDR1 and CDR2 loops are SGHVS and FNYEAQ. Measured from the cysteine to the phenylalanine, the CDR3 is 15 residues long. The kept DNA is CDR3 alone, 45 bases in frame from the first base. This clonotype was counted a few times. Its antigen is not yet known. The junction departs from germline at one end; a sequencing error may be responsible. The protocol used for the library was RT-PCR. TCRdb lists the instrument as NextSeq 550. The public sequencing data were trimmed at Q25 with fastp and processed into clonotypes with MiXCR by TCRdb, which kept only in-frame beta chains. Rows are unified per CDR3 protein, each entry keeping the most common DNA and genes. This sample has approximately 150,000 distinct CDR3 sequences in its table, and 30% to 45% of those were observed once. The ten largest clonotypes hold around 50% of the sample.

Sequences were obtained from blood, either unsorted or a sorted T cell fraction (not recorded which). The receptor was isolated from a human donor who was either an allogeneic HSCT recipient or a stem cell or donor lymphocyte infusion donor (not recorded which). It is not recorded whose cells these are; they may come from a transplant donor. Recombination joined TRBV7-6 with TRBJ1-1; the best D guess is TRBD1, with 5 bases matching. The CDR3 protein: CPPAGGVTMNTEAFF. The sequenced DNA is TGCCCACCAGCCGGGGGGGTGACTATGAACACTGAAGCTTTCTTT.